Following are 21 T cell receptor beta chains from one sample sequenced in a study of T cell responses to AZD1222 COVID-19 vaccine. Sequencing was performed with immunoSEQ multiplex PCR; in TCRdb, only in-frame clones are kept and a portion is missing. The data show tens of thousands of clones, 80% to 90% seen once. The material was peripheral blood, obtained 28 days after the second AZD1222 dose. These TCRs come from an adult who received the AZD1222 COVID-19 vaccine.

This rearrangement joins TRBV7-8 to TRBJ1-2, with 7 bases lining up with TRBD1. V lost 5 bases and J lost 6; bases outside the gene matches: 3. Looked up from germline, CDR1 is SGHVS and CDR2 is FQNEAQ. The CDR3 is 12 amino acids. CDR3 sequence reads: CASSPGTDGYTF. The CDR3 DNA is TGTGCCAGCAGCCCCGGGACAGATGGCTACACCTTC.

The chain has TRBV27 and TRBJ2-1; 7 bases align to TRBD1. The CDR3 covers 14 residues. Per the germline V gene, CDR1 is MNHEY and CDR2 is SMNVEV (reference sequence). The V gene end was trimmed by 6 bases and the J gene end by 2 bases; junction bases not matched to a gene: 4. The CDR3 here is CASRGTAAYNEQFF. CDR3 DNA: TGTGCCAGCAGGGGGACAGCCGCCTACAATGAGCAGTTCTTC.

The CDR3 region has the DNA TGTGCCAGCATCAAATCGACAGACCCGGACACTGAAGCTTTCTTT. Its translation is CASIKSTDPDTEAFF. The chain couples TRBV27 to TRBJ1-1; the D gene is possibly TRBD1 (5 bases). This CDR3 has 15 residues. The germline gives CDR1 MNHEY, CDR2 SMNVEV (reference sequence). Trimming took 7 bases from V and 3 from J, leaving 18 bases between them.

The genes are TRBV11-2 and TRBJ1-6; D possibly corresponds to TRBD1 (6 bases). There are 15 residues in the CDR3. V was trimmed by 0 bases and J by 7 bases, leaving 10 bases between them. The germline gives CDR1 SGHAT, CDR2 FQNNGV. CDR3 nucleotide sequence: TGTGCCAGCAGCTTAGATGGGACACGGAATTCACCCCTCCACTTT. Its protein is CASSLDGTRNSPLHF.

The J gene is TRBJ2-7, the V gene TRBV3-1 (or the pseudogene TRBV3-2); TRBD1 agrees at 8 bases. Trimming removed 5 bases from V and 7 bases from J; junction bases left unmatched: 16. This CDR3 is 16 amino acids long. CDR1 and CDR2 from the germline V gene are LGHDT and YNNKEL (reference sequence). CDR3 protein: CASSTPRGQGLREQYF. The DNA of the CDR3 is TGTGCCAGCAGCACCCCCCGAGGACAGGGTTTAAGGGAGCAGTACTTC.

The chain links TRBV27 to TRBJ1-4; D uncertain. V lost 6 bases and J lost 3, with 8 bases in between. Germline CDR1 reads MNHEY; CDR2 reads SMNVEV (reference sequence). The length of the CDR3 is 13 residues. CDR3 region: CASSPQANEKLFF. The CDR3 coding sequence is TGTGCCAGCAGCCCTCAGGCTAATGAAAAACTGTTTTTT. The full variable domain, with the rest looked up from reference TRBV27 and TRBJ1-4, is EAQVTQNPRYLITVTGKKLTVTCSQNMNHEYMSWYRQDPGLGLRQIYYSMNVEVTDKGDVPEGYKVSRKEKRNFPLILESPSPNQTSLYFCASSPQANEKLFFGSGTQLSVL.

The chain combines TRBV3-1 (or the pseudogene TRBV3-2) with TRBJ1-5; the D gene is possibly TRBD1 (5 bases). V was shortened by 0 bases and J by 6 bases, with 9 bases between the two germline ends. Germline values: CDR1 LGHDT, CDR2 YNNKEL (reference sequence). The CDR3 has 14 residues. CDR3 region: CASSQDVGVQPQHF. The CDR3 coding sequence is TGTGCCAGCAGCCAAGATGTGGGGGTTCAGCCCCAGCATTTT.

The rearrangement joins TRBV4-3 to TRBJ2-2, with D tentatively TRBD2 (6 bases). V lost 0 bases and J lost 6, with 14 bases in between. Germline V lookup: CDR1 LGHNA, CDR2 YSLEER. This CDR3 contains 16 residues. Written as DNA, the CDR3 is TGCGCCAGCAGCCAAGATCTGGGGGGTAACGCCGGGGAGCTGTTTTTT. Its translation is CASSQDLGGNAGELFF.

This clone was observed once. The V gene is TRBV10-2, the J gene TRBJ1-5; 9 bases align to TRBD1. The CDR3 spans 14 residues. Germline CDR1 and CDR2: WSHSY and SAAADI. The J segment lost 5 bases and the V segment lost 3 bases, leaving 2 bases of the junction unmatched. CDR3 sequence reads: CASSEQGADQPQHF. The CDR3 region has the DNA TGCGCCAGCAGTGAACAGGGGGCAGATCAGCCCCAGCATTTT.

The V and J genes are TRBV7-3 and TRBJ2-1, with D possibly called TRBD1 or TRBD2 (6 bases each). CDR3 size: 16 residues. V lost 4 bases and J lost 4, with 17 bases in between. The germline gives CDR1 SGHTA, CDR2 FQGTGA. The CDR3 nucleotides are TGTGCCAGCAGCTCAAAGGGGGGCCCGCCGTACAATGAGCAGTTCTTC. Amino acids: CASSSKGGPPYNEQFF.

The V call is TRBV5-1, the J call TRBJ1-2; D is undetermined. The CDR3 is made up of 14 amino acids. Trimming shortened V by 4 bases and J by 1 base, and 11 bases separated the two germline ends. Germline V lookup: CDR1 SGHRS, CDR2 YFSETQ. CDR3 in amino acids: CASSPSGSNYGYTF. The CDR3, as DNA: TGCGCCAGCAGCCCCTCCGGGAGTAACTATGGCTACACCTTC.

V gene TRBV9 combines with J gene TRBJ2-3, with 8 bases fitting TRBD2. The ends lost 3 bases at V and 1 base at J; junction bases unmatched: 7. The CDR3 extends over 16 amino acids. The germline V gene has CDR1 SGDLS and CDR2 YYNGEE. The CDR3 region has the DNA TGTGCCAGCAGCGGTAGCGGGACCGATCGCACAGATACGCAGTATTTT. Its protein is CASSGSGTDRTDTQYF. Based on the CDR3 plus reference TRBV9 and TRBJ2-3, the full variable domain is DSGVTQTPKHLITATGQRVTLRCSPRSGDLSVYWYQQSLDQGLQFLIQYYNGEERAKGNILERFSAQQFPDLHSELNLSSLELGDSALYFCASSGSGTDRTDTQYFGPGTRLTVL.

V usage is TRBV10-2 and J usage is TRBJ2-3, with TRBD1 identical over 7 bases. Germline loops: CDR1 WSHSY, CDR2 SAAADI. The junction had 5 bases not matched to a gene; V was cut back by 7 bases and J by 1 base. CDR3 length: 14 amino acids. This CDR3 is CASNLQGGTDTQYF. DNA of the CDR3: TGCGCCAGCAATTTGCAGGGGGGCACAGATACGCAGTATTTT.

This chain's CDR3 is CASSPRSDTGELFF. CDR3 DNA sequence: TGTGCCAGCAGCCCTAGATCGGACACCGGGGAGCTGTTTTTT. The V gene is TRBV7-3, the J gene TRBJ2-2; D not resolved. The CDR3 has 14 residues. The V and J ends lost 5 bases and 3 bases respectively, with 10 bases between them. Germline V lookup: CDR1 SGHTA, CDR2 FQGTGA.

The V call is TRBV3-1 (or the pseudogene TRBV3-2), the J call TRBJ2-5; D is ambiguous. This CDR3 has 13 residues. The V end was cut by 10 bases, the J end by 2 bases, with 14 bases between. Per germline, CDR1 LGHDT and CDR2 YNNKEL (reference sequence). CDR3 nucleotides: TGTGCCATCGCCCGGAGTTTGCAAGAGACCCAGTACTTC. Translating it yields CAIARSLQETQYF.

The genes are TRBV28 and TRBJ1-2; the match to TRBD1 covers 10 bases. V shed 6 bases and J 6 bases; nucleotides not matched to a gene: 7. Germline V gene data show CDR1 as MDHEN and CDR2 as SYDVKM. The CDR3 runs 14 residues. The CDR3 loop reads CASRERGQGNGYTF. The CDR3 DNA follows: TGTGCCAGCAGAGAGCGGGGACAGGGGAATGGCTACACCTTC.

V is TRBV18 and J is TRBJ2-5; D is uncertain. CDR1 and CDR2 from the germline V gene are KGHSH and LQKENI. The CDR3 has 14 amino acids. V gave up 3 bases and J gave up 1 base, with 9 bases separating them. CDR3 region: CASSPGHPQETQYF. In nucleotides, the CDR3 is TGTGCCAGCTCACCCGGTCACCCCCAAGAGACCCAGTACTTC.

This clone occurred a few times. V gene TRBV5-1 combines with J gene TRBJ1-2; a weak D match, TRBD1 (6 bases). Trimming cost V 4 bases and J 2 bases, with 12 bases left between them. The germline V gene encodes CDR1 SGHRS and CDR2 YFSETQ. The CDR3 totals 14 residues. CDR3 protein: CASSIPGENYGYTF. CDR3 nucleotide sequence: TGCGCCAGCAGCATTCCAGGGGAGAACTATGGCTACACCTTC.

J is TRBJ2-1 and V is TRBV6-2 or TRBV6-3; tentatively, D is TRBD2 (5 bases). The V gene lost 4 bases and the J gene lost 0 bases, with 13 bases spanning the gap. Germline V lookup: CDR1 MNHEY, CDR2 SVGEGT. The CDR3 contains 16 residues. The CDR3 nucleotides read TGTGCCAGCAGTTCCTGGAGCGGACGCTCCTACAATGAGCAGTTCTTC. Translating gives CASSSWSGRSYNEQFF.

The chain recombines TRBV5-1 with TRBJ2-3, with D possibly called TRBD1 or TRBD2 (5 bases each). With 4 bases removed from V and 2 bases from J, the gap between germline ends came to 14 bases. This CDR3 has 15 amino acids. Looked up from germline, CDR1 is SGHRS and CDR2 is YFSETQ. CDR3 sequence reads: CASSPRDGNTDTQYF. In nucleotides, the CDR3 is TGCGCCAGCAGCCCGAGGGACGGCAACACAGATACGCAGTATTTT.

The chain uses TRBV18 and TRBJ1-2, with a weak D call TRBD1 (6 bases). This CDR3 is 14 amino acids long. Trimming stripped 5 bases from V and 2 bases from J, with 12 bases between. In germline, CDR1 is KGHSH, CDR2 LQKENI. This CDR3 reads CASSEAQGNYGYTF. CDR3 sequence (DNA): TGTGCCAGCTCAGAGGCCCAGGGGAACTATGGCTACACCTTC.